These 18 T cell receptor beta chains came from one sample sequenced in a study of shared clonotypes between healthy human individuals. Measured with immunoSEQ multiplex PCR; TCRdb has only the in-frame clones, and not every one. The table lists about 1 million clones, about 76% of them singletons, with about 1.5% in the top ten. The sequenced sample was memory CD4+ T cells sorted from blood. The subset: CD45RA-negative fraction. The receptors originated from a man between 18 and 29 years old in good health.

V and J are TRBV5-6 and TRBJ1-1, with D perhaps matching TRBD1 (5 bases). Germline assignment: CDR1 SGHDT and CDR2 YYEEEE. The V and J ends lost 3 bases and 4 bases respectively, with 16 bases between them. The CDR3 contains 15 residues. For the CDR3, the DNA is TGTGCCAGCAGCTACCGTAAGGGGAAGGGCACTGAAGCTTTCTTT. Translating gives CASSYRKGKGTEAFF.

This clone was observed a few times. J is TRBJ1-1 and V is TRBV10-3, with D unclear. Germline CDR1 ENHRY, CDR2 SYGVKD. V lost 4 bases and J lost 1, with 10 bases in between. The CDR3 totals 14 residues. This chain's CDR3 is CAISALGQNTEAFF. The DNA of the CDR3 is TGTGCCATCAGTGCTTTGGGTCAGAACACTGAAGCTTTCTTT.

CDR3 loop: CASSIGLARGTDTQYF. CDR3 sequence (DNA): TGTGCCAGTAGTATAGGACTAGCGAGAGGCACAGATACGCAGTATTTT. The chain carries TRBV19 and TRBJ2-3; 8 positions agree with TRBD2. The junction had 4 bases not matched to a gene; V was cut back by 1 base and J by 1 base. The CDR3 consists of 16 residues. Germline V gives CDR1 LNHDA, CDR2 SQIVND (reference sequence).

This chain links TRBV30 with TRBJ1-2; weak D call: TRBD1 (5 bases). There are 13 residues in the CDR3. CDR1 is GTSNPN and CDR2 is SVGIG in the germline V gene (reference sequence). Trimming cost V 2 bases and J 8 bases, with 15 bases left between them. CDR3 DNA: TGTGCCTGGAGTCGCAGGGAGTTGGAGGGCTACACCTTC. Residues: CAWSRRELEGYTF.

For this clone: The sample has other DNA sequences that encode this CDR3 too. The rearrangement joins TRBV5-1 to TRBJ2-7, with D unresolved. Germline V lookup: CDR1 SGHRS, CDR2 YFSETQ. The germline V and J ends were trimmed by 0 bases and 2 bases, with 6 bases remaining between them. CDR3 length equals 13 residues. CDR3 residues: CASSLATPYEQYF. As DNA, the CDR3 is TGCGCCAGCAGCTTGGCGACCCCCTACGAGCAGTACTTC.

The CDR3 protein is CASSQAEGLGTNTEAFF. The CDR3, as DNA: TGTGCCAGCAGCCAAGCTGAAGGTTTAGGGACGAACACTGAAGCTTTCTTT. This rearrangement joins TRBV14 to TRBJ1-1; TRBD1 is a possible D gene (5 bases). V gave up 1 base and J gave up 1 base, with 16 bases separating them. The germline gives CDR1 SGHDN, CDR2 FVKESK. The CDR3 covers 17 residues.

The chain has TRBV27 and TRBJ2-1; D perhaps matches TRBD2 (6 bases). CDR1 and CDR2 (germline): MNHEY, SMNVEV (reference sequence). The CDR3 runs 14 residues. V was clipped by 3 bases and J by 3 bases, with 9 bases between them. This chain's CDR3 is CASSLLRDYNEQFF. CDR3 in DNA: TGTGCCAGCAGTTTGTTGCGGGACTACAATGAGCAGTTCTTC.

The chain recombines TRBV10-3 with TRBJ2-7; 7 positions agree with TRBD1. Trimming at V came to 2 bases and at J to 2 bases, leaving 6 bases not matched to a gene. This CDR3 comprises 15 residues. Germline V gene sequence: CDR1 ENHRY, CDR2 SYGVKD. The CDR3 region has the DNA TGTGCCATCAGTGAGGGACAGGTCTCAACCTACGAGCAGTACTTC. Translation gives CAISEGQVSTYEQYF.

In this sample, this clone turned up many times. The same CDR3 also results from other DNA sequences found in this sample. The genes are TRBV7-9 and TRBJ1-3; 7 bases align to TRBD1. V dropped 1 base and J dropped 0; count of bases not matched to a gene: 0. CDR1 is SEHNR, CDR2 FQNEAQ, per germline (reference sequence). The CDR3 extends over 15 amino acids. This CDR3 is CASSLDRGSGNTIYF. The CDR3 DNA follows: TGTGCCAGCAGCTTAGACAGGGGCTCTGGAAACACCATATATTTT.

V gene TRBV29-1 combines with J gene TRBJ2-4, with D unresolved. V lost 5 bases and J lost 0, with 5 bases in between. The CDR3 has 12 amino acids. Looked up from germline, CDR1 is SQVTM and CDR2 is ANQGSEA. The CDR3 DNA is TGCAGCGTTCTGGAAGCCAAAAACATTCAGTACTTC. Its protein is CSVLEAKNIQYF.

The rearrangement uses TRBV5-1 and TRBJ1-1; 8 bases fit TRBD1. The trim removed 7 bases at V and 1 base at J, leaving 6 bases unmatched. Germline CDR1 SGHRS, CDR2 YFSETQ. The CDR3 has 14 amino acids. The CDR3 reads CASLPGTGNTEAFF. The CDR3 bases are TGCGCCAGCTTACCCGGGACAGGGAACACTGAAGCTTTCTTT.

The chain combines TRBV9 with TRBJ2-2; D tentatively reads TRBD1 or TRBD2 (5 bases each). The germline V gene encodes CDR1 SGDLS and CDR2 YYNGEE. V was pared by 2 bases and J by 8 bases, with 16 bases between. The CDR3 runs 15 residues. The CDR3 coding sequence is TGTGCCAGCAGCGTTGTCCCGGGACCCCCTGGGGAGCTGTTTTTT. It translates to CASSVVPGPPGELFF.

For the CDR3, the DNA is TGCAGCGTGGGGGCAGGGGCCCTCGGGCAGTACTTC. Residues: CSVGAGALGQYF. The chain carries TRBV29-1 and TRBJ2-7; D is possibly TRBD1 (6 bases). The CDR3 has 12 residues. CDR1 and CDR2 (germline): SQVTM, ANQGSEA. V dropped 6 bases and J dropped 9 bases, with 18 bases sitting between them.

The chain recombines TRBV4-1 with TRBJ2-7, with TRBD2 identical over 11 bases. J lost 2 bases, V lost 0 bases, and 6 bases had no gene match. The CDR3 covers 17 residues. Germline V gene data show CDR1 as MGHRA and CDR2 as YSYEKL. The CDR3, as DNA: TGCGCCAGCAGCCAAGATAAACTAGCGGGGGCCCCCTACGAGCAGTACTTC. Its translation is CASSQDKLAGAPYEQYF.

This clone occurred a few times. This same CDR3 is encoded by further DNA sequences in the sample. CDR3 sequence (DNA): TGCAGCGTTGCGGGCGCTTTCTTT. This gives the protein CSVAGAFF. This chain uses TRBV29-1 with TRBJ1-1; D gene ambiguous. Germline CDR1 and CDR2: SQVTM and ANQGSEA. V lost 4 bases to trimming and J lost 11 bases, with 5 bases between them. The CDR3 consists of 8 residues.

The chain links TRBV5-1 to TRBJ2-3; D may be TRBD2 (5 bases). This CDR3 contains 12 residues. The ends were cut back, 0 bases at V and 12 bases at J, with 11 bases in the middle. In germline, CDR1 is SGHRS, CDR2 YFSETQ. CDR3 sequence: CASSLGGEGQYF. Here the CDR3 DNA reads TGCGCCAGCAGCTTGGGTGGAGAGGGACAGTATTTT.

The rearrangement uses TRBV5-1 and TRBJ2-7; possible D gene TRBD2, 6 bases. Per germline, CDR1 SGHRS and CDR2 YFSETQ. The V and J ends lost 0 bases and 2 bases respectively, with 12 bases between them. The CDR3 length is 15 residues. CDR3: CASSLGRGSTYEQYF. The DNA of the CDR3 is TGCGCCAGCAGCTTGGGTCGGGGGTCAACCTACGAGCAGTACTTC.

The gene calls are TRBV9 and TRBJ2-3; D is uncertain. Trimming cost V 5 bases and J 0 bases, with 7 bases left between them. Germline lookup yields CDR1 SGDLS and CDR2 YYNGEE. The CDR3 covers 13 residues. The CDR3 reads CASRKGSTDTQYF. The CDR3 DNA reads as TGTGCCAGCAGGAAAGGGAGCACAGATACGCAGTATTTT.